This T cell receptor (beta chain) was obtained from a study of CD8 T cells in Susac syndrome. From blood CD8+ and CD4+ T cells, TCR beta sequences were generated. The study used treatment-naive patients who had stable or active relapsing-remitting disease as multiple sclerosis controls. Negative isolation was used for CD8+ and CD4+ T cells, and FACS enrichment was applied to TEMRA cells. Germline CDR1 and CDR2: DFQATT and SNEGSKA (reference sequence). This CDR3 comprises 13 residues. Trimming took 3 bases from V and 4 from J, leaving 12 bases between them. Random hexamers primed reverse transcription of 0.5 to 1 ug RNA. A multiplex approach, immunoSEQ multiplex PCR, amplified TCR beta CDR3 across 54 Vbeta and 13 Jbeta. TCRdb re-called the immunoSEQ multiplex PCR reads with MiXCR, one entry per CDR3 protein. Among about 210,000 distinct CDR3 sequences listed, 95% were seen once.

This chain links TRBV20-1 with TRBJ1-2, with D possibly matching TRBD1 (6 bases). The sample taken for sequencing was CD4+ T cells from PBMCs. The TCR comes from a human donor with multiple sclerosis. CDR3 DNA sequence: TGCAGTGCTAGGGACAGAGGAGTCTATGGCTACACCTTC. Protein sequence: CSARDRGVYGYTF.